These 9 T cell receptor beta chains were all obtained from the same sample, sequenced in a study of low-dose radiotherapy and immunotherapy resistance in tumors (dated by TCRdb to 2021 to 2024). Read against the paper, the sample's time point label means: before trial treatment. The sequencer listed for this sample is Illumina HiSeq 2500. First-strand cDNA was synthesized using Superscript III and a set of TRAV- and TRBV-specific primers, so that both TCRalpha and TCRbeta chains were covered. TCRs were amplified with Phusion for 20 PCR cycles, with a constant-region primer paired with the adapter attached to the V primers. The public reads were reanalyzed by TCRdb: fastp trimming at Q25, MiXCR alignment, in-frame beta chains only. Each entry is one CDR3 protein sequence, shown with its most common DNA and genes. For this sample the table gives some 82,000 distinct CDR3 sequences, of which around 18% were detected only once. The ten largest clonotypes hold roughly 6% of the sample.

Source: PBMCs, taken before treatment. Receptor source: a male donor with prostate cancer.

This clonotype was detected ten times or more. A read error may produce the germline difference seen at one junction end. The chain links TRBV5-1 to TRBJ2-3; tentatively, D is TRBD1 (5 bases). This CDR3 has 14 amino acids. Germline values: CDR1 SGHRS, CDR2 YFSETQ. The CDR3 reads CASSPAGLPDTQYF. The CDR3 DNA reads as TGTGCCAGCAGCCCGGCAGGGTTGCCAGATACGCAGTATTTT.

This CDR3 reads CASSLEYSRGYTF. CDR3 DNA: TGTGCCAGCAGCTTAGAGTACAGCCGGGGCTACACCTTC. V is TRBV7-2 and J is TRBJ1-2; D call uncertain. CDR3 size: 13 residues. Germline V gene data show CDR1 as SGHTA and CDR2 as FQGNSA. The V and J ends lost 1 base and 8 bases respectively, with 11 bases between them.

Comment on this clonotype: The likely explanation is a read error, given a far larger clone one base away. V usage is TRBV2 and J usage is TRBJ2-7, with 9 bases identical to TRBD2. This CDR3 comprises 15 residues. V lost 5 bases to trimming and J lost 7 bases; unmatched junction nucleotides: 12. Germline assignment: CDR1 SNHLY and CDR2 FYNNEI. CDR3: CASSLAGVSYNEQYF. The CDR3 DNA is TGTGCCAGCAGTTTAGCGGGGGTCTCCTACAATGAGCAGTACTTC.

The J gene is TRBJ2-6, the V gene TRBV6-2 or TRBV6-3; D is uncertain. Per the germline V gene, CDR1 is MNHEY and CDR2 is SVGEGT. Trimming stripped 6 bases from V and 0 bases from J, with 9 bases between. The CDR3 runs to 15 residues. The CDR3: CASSHRRSGANVLTF. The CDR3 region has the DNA TGTGCCAGCAGCCATCGCCGCTCTGGGGCCAACGTCCTGACTTTC.

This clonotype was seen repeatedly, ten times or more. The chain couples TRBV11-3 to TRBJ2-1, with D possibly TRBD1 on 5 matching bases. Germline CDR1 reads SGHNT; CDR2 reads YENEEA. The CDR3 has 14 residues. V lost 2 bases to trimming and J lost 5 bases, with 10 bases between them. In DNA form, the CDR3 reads TGTGCCAGCAGCTTACAGGGTACCCACAATGAGCAGTTCTTC. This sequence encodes CASSLQGTHNEQFF.

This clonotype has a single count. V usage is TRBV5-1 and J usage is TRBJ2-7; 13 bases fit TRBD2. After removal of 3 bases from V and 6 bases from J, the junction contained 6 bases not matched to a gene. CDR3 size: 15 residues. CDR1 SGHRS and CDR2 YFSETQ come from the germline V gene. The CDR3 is CASSWSRLAGGEQYF. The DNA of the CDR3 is TGCGCCAGCAGCTGGAGTCGACTAGCGGGAGGCGAGCAGTACTTC.

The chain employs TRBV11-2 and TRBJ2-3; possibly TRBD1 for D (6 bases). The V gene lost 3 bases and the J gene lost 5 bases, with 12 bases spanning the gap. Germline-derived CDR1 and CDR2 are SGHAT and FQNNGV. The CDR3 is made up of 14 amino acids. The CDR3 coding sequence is TGTGCCAGCAGCTTGGTACAGGGCGGAGATACGCAGTATTTT. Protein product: CASSLVQGGDTQYF. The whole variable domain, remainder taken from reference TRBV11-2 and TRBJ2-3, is EAGVAQSPRYKIIEKRQSVAFWCNPISGHATLYWYQQILGQGPKLLIQFQNNGVVDDSQLPKDRFSAERLKGVDSTLKIQPAKLEDSAVYLCASSLVQGGDTQYFGPGTRLTVL.

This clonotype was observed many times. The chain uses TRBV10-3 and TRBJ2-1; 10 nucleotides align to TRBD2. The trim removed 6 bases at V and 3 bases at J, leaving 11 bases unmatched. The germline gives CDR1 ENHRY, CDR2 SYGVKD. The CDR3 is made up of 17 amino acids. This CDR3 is CAISGNQAGGDYNEQFF. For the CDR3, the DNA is TGTGCCATCAGCGGAAATCAAGCGGGAGGGGACTACAATGAGCAGTTCTTC.

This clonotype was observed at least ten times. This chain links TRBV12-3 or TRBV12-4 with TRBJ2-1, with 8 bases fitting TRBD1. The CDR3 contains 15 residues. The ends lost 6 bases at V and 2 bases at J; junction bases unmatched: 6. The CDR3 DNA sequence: TGTGCCAGCAGACTCAGGGGGCAAACCTACAATGAGCAGTTCTTC. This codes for CASRLRGQTYNEQFF.